Listed below are T cell receptor beta chains from one sample, sequenced in a study of T cell responses to AZD1222 COVID-19 vaccine. Sequencing was performed with immunoSEQ multiplex PCR; in TCRdb, only in-frame clones are kept and a portion is missing. The sample shows roughly 150,000 clones, about nine tenths of them seen only once. The sequencing used peripheral blood, collected on day 0 of MenACWY control vaccination. Receptor source: an adult in good health. CDR3s include the opening cysteine and the closing phenylalanine or tryptophan. Each record gives: J gene, clone size, V gene, D gene, CDR3 DNA, CDR3 protein. D genes are given only for firm matches. Size is stated for part of the rows, as once, few or many counts, or as a class when the clone is expanded.

J gene: TRBJ2-3
clone size: .
V gene: TRBV11-3
D gene: TRBD2
CDR3 DNA: TGTGCCAGCAGCCCCATTGGTCTAGCGGGGGGCCCAGATACGCAGTATTTT
CDR3 protein: CASSPIGLAGGPDTQYF

J gene: TRBJ2-7
clone size: .
V gene: TRBV4-2
D gene: TRBD1
CDR3 DNA: TGTGCCAGCAGCCGCGGACAGGGCTACGAGCAGTACTTC
CDR3 protein: CASSRGQGYEQYF

J gene: TRBJ2-5
clone size: .
V gene: TRBV9
D gene: .
CDR3 DNA: TGTGCCAGCAGCACACCAGTCGTAAGGGGGCGGGAGTATGAAGAGACCCAGTACTTC
CDR3 protein: CASSTPVVRGREYEETQYF

J gene: TRBJ1-6
clone size: .
V gene: TRBV7-2
D gene: .
CDR3 DNA: TGTGCCAGCAGCCTCGGGACAACCTATAATTCACCCCTCCACTTT
CDR3 protein: CASSLGTTYNSPLHF

J gene: TRBJ2-3
clone size: .
V gene: TRBV4-1
D gene: TRBD1
CDR3 DNA: TGCGCCAGCAGCCCGAGACAGGGTGGAACAGATACGCAGTATTTT
CDR3 protein: CASSPRQGGTDTQYF

J gene: TRBJ2-5
clone size: once
V gene: TRBV12-5
D gene: .
CDR3 DNA: TGTGCTAGTGGTTTCGGGGGCGCACAGACCCAGTACTTC
CDR3 protein: CASGFGGAQTQYF

J gene: TRBJ2-7
clone size: .
V gene: TRBV6-5
D gene: .
CDR3 DNA: TGTGCCAGCAGCTTTGGACTGGTCTCCTACGAGCAGTACTTC
CDR3 protein: CASSFGLVSYEQYF

J gene: TRBJ2-2
clone size: .
V gene: TRBV7-3
D gene: .
CDR3 DNA: TGTGCCAGCAGCATGGACAGACCTGCGAACACCGGGGAGCTGTTTTTT
CDR3 protein: CASSMDRPANTGELFF

J gene: TRBJ2-1
clone size: .
V gene: TRBV2
D gene: .
CDR3 DNA: TGTGCCAGTGCGGACCTCAGACAAGGGGGTTGGGAGCAGTTCTTC
CDR3 protein: CASADLRQGGWEQFF

J gene: TRBJ2-1
clone size: .
V gene: TRBV6-5
D gene: .
CDR3 DNA: TGTGCCAGCAGTTACCTAGTAGATTTGAATGAGCAGTTCTTC
CDR3 protein: CASSYLVDLNEQFF